In its sample, the clone carrying this T cell receptor beta chain was seen a few times. These data come from a study of blood T cell repertoires in COVID-19. Background on the study: PBMCs, B-cell-depleted T cells, or T cells provided the cDNA or gDNA that made up the material.

Those enrolled, adults aged roughly 18 to 89 years, came from around 24 US areas. Two negative PCRs, clearance, or symptom resolution characterized the recovered Cohort 3 donors. Germline-derived CDR1 and CDR2 are KGHSH and LQKENI. The CDR3 covers 12 residues. V shed 3 bases and J shed 6 bases, with 9 bases lying between them. Study processing details: The assay estimated nucleated cells by amplifying reference gene primers. Sequencing was performed with immunoSEQ multiplex PCR; in TCRdb, only in-frame clones are kept and a portion is missing. That table supplies the V and J calls and clone size; D and trimming were determined from the DNA. The sample holds 200,000 to 250,000 clones, 90% to 95% seen once.

The gene calls are TRBV18 and TRBJ2-7; TRBD1 might be the D (5 bases). The sample was PBMCs or T cells enriched from blood (not recorded which). The origin of this receptor is a young woman who had recovered from COVID-19. The CDR3 protein is CASSPGQAEQYF. In nucleotides, the CDR3 is TGTGCCAGCTCACCGGGGCAGGCCGAGCAGTACTTC.